This TCR beta chain was documented in a study of OX40 agonist ivuxolimab in advanced cancers. About the investigation overall: Ivuxolimab was a fully human IgG2 agonistic monoclonal antibody targeting the costimulatory receptor OX40 (CD134). Intravenous ivuxolimab was administered to patients every 2 weeks at six dose levels: 0.01, 0.1, 0.3, 1.5, 3 and 10 mg/kg. Of the 52 patients in dose escalation, about 20 had hepatocellular carcinoma, roughly 15 had melanoma, 9 had renal cell carcinoma and 9 had head and neck cancer. In the dose-escalation cohort, 70% to 90% of patients were male, and the mean age was roughly 60 years with a range of about 20 to 90. Patients were allowed to have had prior anti-PD-1, anti-PD-L1 or anti-CTLA-4 therapy, and 30% to 40% of the dose-escalation patients had previously received checkpoint inhibitors. Three dose-escalation patients achieved partial responses, one with hepatocellular carcinoma and two with cutaneous melanoma. The purpose of peripheral TCRbeta sequencing was to test whether ivuxolimab changed TCR sequence diversity and led to clonal T-cell expansion. The monotherapy dose-escalation portion (N = 52 patients) of the phase I ivuxolimab trial is reported in the paper.

V is reduced by 1 base and J by 0 bases, leaving a spacing of 13 bases between them. For CDR1 and CDR2, the germline V gene (reference sequence) lists LNHDA and SQIVND. There are 18 amino acids in the CDR3, from cysteine to phenylalanine inclusive. Only CDR3 DNA remains: 54 bases, in frame from the first base. To note about this clone: Its antigen is still unknown. The sample holds no much larger clone one base away, and base qualities are not on file.

Genomic DNA was isolated from the sorted cells so that the TCRbeta CDR3 region could be sequenced. The immunoSEQ Assay was used for sequencing of TCRbeta CDR3 regions. TCRdb mirrors the immuneACCESS table, restricted to in-frame sequences. Some clones are absent from its copies; in checked studies, under half trace to an unresolved V gene, and the reason for the others is unknown. The sample yields about 94,000 clones; more than 85% were counted once. Around 3.3% of the sample belongs to the ten largest clones. Study-wide conclusions, independent of this receptor: Low levels of normalized T-cell clonal expansion were also seen in some nonresponding patients. On average, CD8+ T cells showed more expanded clones than CD4+ T cells after ivuxolimab. Which antigens the clonally expanded peripheral T cells were specific for was not determined. At doses from 0.1 to 3.0 mg/kg, clonal expansion was seen in both CD4+ and CD8+ blood T cells between baseline and week 6. In partial responders in the 0.1-3.0 mg/kg groups, normalized peripheral clonal expansion was found to be among the lowest, especially among CD8+ T cells.

The trial excluded patients who had a history of autoimmune disease or who were on systemic immunosuppression. Peripheral blood for TCR sequencing was collected from all dose cohorts at baseline, on cycle 4 day 1, and on cycle 7 day 1. The samples were drawn from a first-in-human, open-label, multicenter phase I dose-escalation trial of ivuxolimab. Adults with locally advanced or metastatic head and neck squamous cell, hepatocellular, melanoma or renal cell carcinoma were enrolled in the trial. CD4+ and CD8+ T cells were sorted separately from peripheral blood before TCR sequencing. The sequence joins TRBV19 to TRBJ1-6; no D gene call is confident. Sequences were derived from CD4+ or CD8+ T cells sorted from blood, sampled in a trial of the OX40 agonist ivuxolimab. The sequence was obtained from an adult with an advanced solid tumor such as melanoma, head and neck, liver or kidney cancer. DNA sequence: TGTGCCAGTAGTATAGTTAGAGGCCTCAGCTCCTATAATTCACCCCTCCACTTT. This translates into CASSIVRGLSSYNSPLHF.